The rows below give T cell receptor beta chains drawn from one sample of a study of cytomegalovirus exposure and HLA in healthy donors. The method was immunoSEQ multiplex PCR; TCRdb's version includes in-frame clones alone and lacks a portion of them. The sample has under 150,000 clones, 60% to 85% seen once. Input material: PBMCs. Receptors originate from a man aged 25-40 years in good health and CMV-seronegative. Both conserved end residues are part of each CDR3. A D gene is named only where the DNA matches it firmly. Size values are once, few and many counts, or a class for expanded clones, and some rows have none.

TRBJ1-1	NA	TRBV6-5	few	CASSYSPSGMNSEAFF	TGTGCCAGCAGTTACTCCCCCTCGGGGATGAACAGTGAAGCTTTCTTT
TRBJ2-4	TRBD2	TRBV27	once	CASRGEAGVNIQYF	TGTGCCAGCAGAGGAGAGGCGGGAGTGAACATTCAGTACTTC
TRBJ2-1	NA	TRBV5-4	NA	CASSAGSFEQFF	TGTGCCAGCAGCGCCGGTAGCTTTGAGCAGTTCTTC
TRBJ2-7	TRBD1	TRBV28	NA	CASSQLGTGLIYEQYF	TGTGCCAGCAGTCAGCTCGGGACAGGATTAATCTACGAGCAGTACTTC
TRBJ1-2	NA	TRBV27	NA	CASSLANTGLGYTF	TGTGCCAGCAGTTTAGCCAACACAGGGCTGGGCTACACCTTC
TRBJ2-3	TRBD2	TRBV5-4	NA	CASSSLADGTDTQYF	TGTGCCAGCAGCTCACTAGCGGACGGTACAGATACGCAGTATTTT
TRBJ1-2	NA	TRBV7-3	few	CASSPFGGDYGYTF	TGTGCCAGCAGCCCCTTCGGAGGGGACTATGGCTACACCTTC
TRBJ2-7	NA	TRBV5-4	NA	CASSSPPDGAEQYF	TGTGCCAGCAGCTCTCCTCCAGACGGAGCCGAGCAGTACTTC
TRBJ1-2	TRBD1	TRBV5-4	few	CASGPQGAGGYTF	TGTGCCAGCGGCCCTCAGGGGGCGGGGGGCTACACCTTC
TRBJ2-2	NA	TRBV5-3	once	CARSLREVPTGELFF	TGTGCCAGAAGCTTGCGTGAGGTACCCACCGGGGAGCTGTTTTTT
TRBJ2-7	TRBD2	TRBV18	NA	CASSPPSGRYEQYF	TGTGCCAGCTCACCACCTAGCGGGAGATACGAGCAGTACTTC
TRBJ2-3	TRBD2	TRBV5-4	NA	CASSSRGSGGADTQYF	TGTGCCAGCAGCTCCCGGGGTAGCGGGGGGGCAGATACGCAGTATTTT
TRBJ2-1	TRBD2	TRBV5-1	NA	CASTRGGGDNEQFF	TGCGCCAGCACGCGGGGCGGGGGTGACAATGAGCAGTTCTTC
TRBJ2-7	NA	TRBV28	NA	CASSLSEVGGEQYF	TGTGCCAGCAGTTTATCCGAGGTAGGAGGGGAGCAGTACTTC
TRBJ1-4	NA	TRBV19	NA	CASRSIERPKNEKLFF	TGTGCCAGTAGATCAATCGAGCGACCGAAGAATGAAAAACTGTTTTTT
TRBJ2-1	TRBD2	TRBV5-1	NA	CASSNLAGVYNEQFF	TGCGCCAGCAGCAATCTAGCGGGGGTATACAATGAGCAGTTCTTC
TRBJ1-2	TRBD1	TRBV29-1	NA	CSVTGGFYGYTF	TGCAGCGTGACAGGGGGGTTCTATGGCTACACCTTC
TRBJ2-1	TRBD2	TRBV27	NA	CASTVKGAGAYNEQFF	TGTGCCAGCACCGTAAAAGGAGCGGGAGCCTACAATGAGCAGTTCTTC
TRBJ2-7	NA	TRBV11-2	NA	CASSLEAGRYEQYF	TGTGCCAGCAGCTTAGAAGCAGGGCGGTACGAGCAGTACTTC
TRBJ2-3	TRBD2	TRBV4-3	NA	CASSLNPVSSGYTDTQYF	TGCGCCAGCAGCCTAAATCCGGTGTCTAGCGGTTACACAGATACGCAGTATTTT
TRBJ1-1	NA	TRBV4-1	few	CASSPRVNTEAFF	TGCGCCAGCAGCCCACGGGTGAACACTGAAGCTTTCTTT
TRBJ2-1	TRBD2	TRBV5-1	few	CASSLAFLAGGLNEQFF	TGCGCCAGCAGCTTGGCCTTTTTAGCGGGGGGGCTAAATGAGCAGTTCTTC